This is a list of T cell receptor beta chains from one sample in a study of siplizumab effects on memory and regulatory T cells. Measured with immunoSEQ multiplex PCR; TCRdb has only the in-frame clones, and not every one. The sample records some 100,000 clones, roughly 93% being singletons. The sample taken for sequencing was non-Treg CD4+ T cells sorted from blood. The source is a human donor in good health. The CDR3 runs from the conserved cysteine through the conserved F or W. The D gene is left open where the match is weak. Part of the rows lack a size; the others show once, few, many or a class for expanded clones.

CDR3nt | CDR3aa | j_gene | d_gene | abundance | v_gene
TGTGCCATCAGTGAGGGGTTTAGGCAGGGGCTATACAATGAGCAGTTCTTC | CAISEGFRQGLYNEQFF | TRBJ2-1 | - | once | TRBV10-3
TGTGCCAGTAGTATTGGACTAGCGGGAGCAGATACGCAGTATTTT | CASSIGLAGADTQYF | TRBJ2-3 | TRBD2 | - | TRBV19
TGTGCCAGCAGTTCCGGGAGTCTGCACACCGGGGAGCTGTTTTTT | CASSSGSLHTGELFF | TRBJ2-2 | - | - | TRBV2
TGTGCCAGCAGCCCGAGGACCTCGGGAGGACTCGAGCAGTACTTC | CASSPRTSGGLEQYF | TRBJ2-7 | TRBD2 | - | TRBV7-9
TGCGCCAGCAGCTCCCCCGGGACTAGCGGGAGGGCCCATCCCCAGTACTTC | CASSSPGTSGRAHPQYF | TRBJ2-5 | TRBD2 | - | TRBV5-1
TGTGCCAGCAGCCCCCGGGGCGGGGATGAAAAACTGTTTTTT | CASSPRGGDEKLFF | TRBJ1-4 | - | - | TRBV28
TGCGCCAGCAGCTTGGTGGGGCTGAACACTGAAGCTTTCTTT | CASSLVGLNTEAFF | TRBJ1-1 | - | - | TRBV5-1
TGTGCCAGCAGCCCCTCCCTAACGGATGCCTCACTTTCCTATGGCTACACCTTC | CASSPSLTDASLSYGYTF | TRBJ1-2 | - | - | TRBV5-4
TGTGCCAGCAGTTCCACAGGGCTAAGCACAGATACGCAGTATTTT | CASSSTGLSTDTQYF | TRBJ2-3 | - | - | TRBV5-4
TGTGCCAGCAGCCGTGCCGGAGGCTACGAGCAGTACTTC | CASSRAGGYEQYF | TRBJ2-7 | - | - | TRBV5-4
TGTGCCAGCAGGGTTACAGCATTTGAAGCTTTCTTT | CASRVTAFEAFF | TRBJ1-1 | - | - | TRBV28
TGTGCCAGCTCACCAGAAGGGGGCTCCTACAATGAGCAGTTCTTC | CASSPEGGSYNEQFF | TRBJ2-1 | - | - | TRBV18
TGCGCCAGCAGCCCCTGGGGGGAGACAGATACGCAGTATTTT | CASSPWGETDTQYF | TRBJ2-3 | - | - | TRBV5-1
TGTGCCAGCCAACCCCTGAGAAACACAGATACGCAGTATTTT | CASQPLRNTDTQYF | TRBJ2-3 | - | - | TRBV2
TGTGCCAGCAGTTACTGGGGTAATGACCAGCCCCAGCATTTT | CASSYWGNDQPQHF | TRBJ1-5 | - | - | TRBV6-5
TGTGCCAGTAGTAACCCGCGGGGAACGAGGCTAGCGGGAGCGTACGAGCAGTACTTC | CASSNPRGTRLAGAYEQYF | TRBJ2-7 | TRBD2 | - | TRBV19
TGCGCCAGCAGCTCGGAGGCGGCTAGCCAAGAGACCCAGTACTTC | CASSSEAASQETQYF | TRBJ2-5 | - | - | TRBV5-1
TGTGCCACCAGCAGAAACATACAGGGGGGTGGAAACACCATATATTTT | CATSRNIQGGGNTIYF | TRBJ1-3 | TRBD1 | once | TRBV15
TGTGCCAGTAGCTCCGACTATGGCTCCTACAATGAGCAGTTCTTC | CASSSDYGSYNEQFF | TRBJ2-1 | - | - | TRBV19
TGTGCCAGTAGTATAGCTATGAACTATGGCTACACCTTC | CASSIAMNYGYTF | TRBJ1-2 | - | - | TRBV19
TGTGCCAGCTCACCACGGCCTAGCGGGTCGACAGATACGCAGTATTTT | CASSPRPSGSTDTQYF | TRBJ2-3 | TRBD2 | - | TRBV18
TGTGCCACCAGCAGAGGTCGGCGGTCTAGCACAGATACGCAGTATTTT | CATSRGRRSSTDTQYF | TRBJ2-3 | - | - | TRBV15
TGCAGCGTTGGCACAGGGGCGGCCACCGGGGAGCTGTTTTTT | CSVGTGAATGELFF | TRBJ2-2 | TRBD1 | once | TRBV29-1
TGTGCCAGCAGTGTAGCCGGGACTAGCGACGATCAAAACATTCAGTACTTC | CASSVAGTSDDQNIQYF | TRBJ2-4 | TRBD2 | few | TRBV6-1
TGTGCCAGCAGCTTATCTAGCGGGAGAGGAAATACGCAGTATTTT | CASSLSSGRGNTQYF | TRBJ2-3 | TRBD2 | - | TRBV7-3
TGCGCCAGCAGTGAACTTAAATACGAGCAGTACTTC | CASSELKYEQYF | TRBJ2-7 | - | - | TRBV10-2
TGTGCCAGCTCGAGAGGCGAAGGCTCCTACAATGAGCAGTTCTTC | CASSRGEGSYNEQFF | TRBJ2-1 | - | - | TRBV18
TGTGCCAGCTCATCGGTAGGGGCGGCCGGGGAGCTGTTTTTT | CASSSVGAAGELFF | TRBJ2-2 | - | - | TRBV18
TGCAGCGTTGAAGAACTTCGGGCCGAAGCTTTCTTT | CSVEELRAEAFF | TRBJ1-1 | - | few | TRBV29-1
TGTGCCAGTAGTTTTGATCGCACAGATACGCAGTATTTT | CASSFDRTDTQYF | TRBJ2-3 | - | - | TRBV19
TGTGCCAGCAGTTCCAGGAGCTCTGGGGCCAACGTCCTGACTTTC | CASSSRSSGANVLTF | TRBJ2-6 | - | once | TRBV27
TGTGCCAGCAGCCCCTCGACAGGGGAGGTGGGTGAGCAGTTCTTC | CASSPSTGEVGEQFF | TRBJ2-1 | TRBD1 | - | TRBV11-3
TGCGCCAGCAGGGAACCCGGGGTTAATGAAAAACTGTTTTTT | CASREPGVNEKLFF | TRBJ1-4 | - | - | TRBV10-2
TGCGCCAGCAGCCAAGTGGGGGGCTGGGTGATTTTT | CASSQVGGWVIF | TRBJ1-4 | - | - | TRBV4-1
TGTGCCAGCAGTGATCCCTTGAGTGAGCAGTTCTTC | CASSDPLSEQFF | TRBJ2-1 | - | - | TRBV6-1
TGTGCCAGCACCACCAGCGGTCTAGGTTCCATTCGGTATGGCTACACCTTC | CASTTSGLGSIRYGYTF | TRBJ1-2 | - | - | TRBV11-2
TGTGCCAGCAGCGTAGGGGGCGGGACCGGCCAAGAGACCCAGTACTTC | CASSVGGGTGQETQYF | TRBJ2-5 | - | - | TRBV9
TGTGCCAGCAGCTCACTAGTGGGGAGGTCGCAGTATTTT | CASSSLVGRSQYF | TRBJ2-3 | - | - | TRBV7-8
TGTGCCAGCAACTTCTATGGCTACACCTTC | CASNFYGYTF | TRBJ1-2 | - | - | TRBV6-1
TGCGCCAGCAGCTGGATTGGAGGGTGGGGTGAGGAGACCCAGTACTTC | CASSWIGGWGEETQYF | TRBJ2-5 | - | - | TRBV5-1
TGTGCCAGCAGCCAAGATCGGACAGGGACCTACAATGAGCAGTTCTTC | CASSQDRTGTYNEQFF | TRBJ2-1 | TRBD1 | - | TRBV4-2
TGTGCCAGCACCGAACAGGGCGTTTGGCCCTACGAGCAGTACTTC | CASTEQGVWPYEQYF | TRBJ2-7 | - | - | TRBV7-9
TGTGCTAGCAGCTTAGGTAGGACCGCAGATACGCAGTATTTT | CASSLGRTADTQYF | TRBJ2-3 | - | once | TRBV7-7
TGTGCCAGTAGTATAGTTACAGGGCCAGACGTAGATACGCAGTATTTT | CASSIVTGPDVDTQYF | TRBJ2-3 | - | once | TRBV19
TGTGCCAGCAGTGACTCGAGTGAGGGGAAGAGGGGGATTAATGACAATGAGCAGTTCTTC | CASSDSSEGKRGINDNEQFF | TRBJ2-1 | - | - | TRBV6-4
TGTGCCAGCAGACACCGTTGGACAGGGAATTGGGAGCAGTACTTC | CASRHRWTGNWEQYF | TRBJ2-7 | TRBD1 | - | TRBV2
TGTGCCAGCAGCCGGACCCCGTCGGAGACCCAGTACTTC | CASSRTPSETQYF | TRBJ2-5 | - | - | TRBV7-3
TGTGCCAGCAGTGAACTCCGGGACAGACCCTACGAGCAGTACTTC | CASSELRDRPYEQYF | TRBJ2-7 | TRBD1 | - | TRBV6-1
TGTGCCAGCAGCCGTCGACAGGGACAGCCCCAGCATTTT | CASSRRQGQPQHF | TRBJ1-5 | TRBD1 | few | TRBV7-8
TGTGCCAGCAGCGTAGTTGGATCCCCCAACGAGCAGTACTTC | CASSVVGSPNEQYF | TRBJ2-7 | - | once | TRBV9
TGTGCCAGTAGTATTGGGGACAGGGATGCGAATGAGCAGTTCTTC | CASSIGDRDANEQFF | TRBJ2-1 | TRBD1 | - | TRBV19
TGTGCCAGCAGCGGTCCGTGGGCAGGGTATGGCTACACCTTC | CASSGPWAGYGYTF | TRBJ1-2 | - | once | TRBV9
TGTGCCAGCAGTCGGGACAGCTATGGCTACACCTTC | CASSRDSYGYTF | TRBJ1-2 | TRBD1 | once | TRBV6-5
TGTGCCAGCAGTCGACAGGGCTCGGAGACCCAGTACTTC | CASSRQGSETQYF | TRBJ2-5 | TRBD1 | - | TRBV2
TGCGCCAGCAGTGAGAGGGCGGGAGGGCGTAATGAGCAGTTCTTC | CASSERAGGRNEQFF | TRBJ2-1 | TRBD2 | - | TRBV10-1